This T cell receptor beta chain was documented in a study of cytomegalovirus exposure and HLA in healthy donors. General study results and limits: It was likely that a cluster of highly shared sequence variants was a sequencing artifact.

Notes on this clone: Its antigen is currently unknown.

PCR used 60 Vbeta primers and 13 Jbeta primers. Data came from immunoSEQ multiplex PCR; TCRdb stores just in-frame clones and leaves some out. With roughly 40,000 clones in the sample, the ten largest clones hold over 3.5%. This receptor was obtained from a male donor in good health and CMV-seronegative. The source material was PBMCs.

CDR3 loop: CASSLSTAGPNEQFF. In DNA form, the CDR3 reads TGCGCCAGCAGCTTGTCGACCGCGGGGCCCAATGAGCAGTTCTTC. The gene calls are TRBV5-1 and TRBJ2-1, with D possibly TRBD2 on 6 matching bases. Germline values: CDR1 SGHRS, CDR2 YFSETQ. Trimming shortened V by 1 base and J by 6 bases, and 14 bases separated the two germline ends. The CDR3 is 15 residues long.